This entry describes one T cell receptor (beta chain). The target antigen is unknown. CDR1 is MNHEY, CDR2 SVGAGI, per germline. The ends lost 2 bases at V and 2 bases at J; junction bases unmatched: 5. The CDR3 runs to 16 residues. The sample belongs to a study of cytomegalovirus exposure and HLA in healthy donors. Study results and limitations: For cytomegalovirus status, the classifier reportedly gave diagnoses with high specificity and sensitivity. Altogether, 170 or so TCR beta chains were recorded as cytomegalovirus-associated.

It was with 60 Vbeta and 13 Jbeta primers that the PCR ran. Clones were read by immunoSEQ multiplex PCR, and TCRdb kept only the in-frame ones, dropping some. The sample carries about 150,000 clones, about 73% recorded once. The sequencing input was PBMCs. This clonotype was sampled from a woman aged 60-75 years in good health and CMV-seropositive. The chain employs TRBV6-5 and TRBJ2-5; 10 nucleotides align to TRBD1. The chain's CDR3 is CASSYPGQGLQETQYF. Here the CDR3 DNA reads TGTGCCAGCAGTTACCCGGGACAGGGGCTACAAGAGACCCAGTACTTC.